The rows below give T cell receptor beta chains drawn from one sample of a study of shared clonotypes between healthy human individuals. Here immunoSEQ multiplex PCR was the method, and the copy in TCRdb shows in-frame clones only, minus some. Counted here are 2 million to 2.5 million clones, 95% occurring once; the ten biggest clones make up 0.13%. The sequenced sample was naive CD4+ T cells sorted from blood. Receptors were obtained from a man between 18 and 29 years old in good health. CDR3s include the opening cysteine and the closing phenylalanine or tryptophan. The D gene is left open where the match is weak. The size of a clone is reported for some rows only, either as once, few or many, or as a class for expanded clones.

length,size,D,V,J,CDR3,DNA
17,few,TRBD1,TRBV18,TRBJ1-6,CASSRLTSGQGLSPLHF,TGTGCCAGCTCACGGTTGACCTCGGGACAGGGGCTTTCACCCCTCCACTTT
14,.,.,TRBV6-5,TRBJ1-2,CASSSSRGSGGYTF,TGTGCCAGCAGTTCGTCCAGGGGTTCGGGCGGCTACACCTTC
13,.,.,TRBV7-6,TRBJ1-3,CASSLGAGNTIYF,TGTGCCAGCAGCTTGGGCGCTGGAAACACCATATATTTT
15,.,.,TRBV9,TRBJ1-2,CASSVVGNSRYGYTF,TGTGCCAGCAGCGTAGTAGGTAACAGCCGCTATGGCTACACCTTC
14,once,.,TRBV7-9,TRBJ2-7,CASSQSLGEYEQYF,TGTGCCAGCAGCCAGAGCCTGGGGGAGTACGAGCAGTACTTC
17,.,TRBD1,TRBV19,TRBJ1-6,CASRPGQGRRGNSPLHF,TGTGCCAGTAGGCCGGGACAGGGGAGGCGCGGGAATTCACCCCTCCACTTT
12,.,.,TRBV7-9,TRBJ2-7,CASSFMTGEQYF,TGTGCCAGCAGCTTCATGACTGGCGAGCAGTACTTC
15,.,TRBD2,TRBV5-1,TRBJ2-3,CASTPGLAGVDRQYF,TGCGCCAGCACTCCGGGACTAGCGGGGGTGGATAGGCAGTATTTT
15,.,.,TRBV11-2,TRBJ2-2,CASSFSGRNTGELFF,TGTGCCAGCAGCTTCTCAGGGAGAAACACCGGGGAGCTGTTTTTT
16,.,.,TRBV18,TRBJ1-4,CASSLNGGTLNEKLFF,TGTGCCAGCTCACTCAACGGGGGAACGTTAAATGAAAAACTGTTTTTT
14,.,TRBD1,TRBV6-6,TRBJ2-7,CASSFYRGVDEQYF,TGTGCCAGCAGTTTTTACAGGGGGGTCGACGAGCAGTACTTC
14,.,TRBD1,TRBV10-2,TRBJ2-5,CASSLGQAVETQHF,TGCGCCAGCAGCCTAGGACAGGCGGTAGAGACCCAGCACTTC
14,.,.,TRBV5-1,TRBJ1-2,CASSLTGTNYGYTF,TGCGCCAGCAGCTTGACAGGGACCAACTATGGCTACACCTTC
17,.,.,TRBV5-4,TRBJ2-1,CASSGTTGSPRYNEQFF,TGTGCCAGCAGCGGGACTACAGGGTCGCCTCGATACAATGAGCAGTTCTTC
16,.,TRBD2,TRBV9,TRBJ2-7,CASSTSGSIRRDEQYF,TGTGCCAGCAGCACTAGCGGGAGTATAAGACGGGACGAGCAGTACTTC
14,.,.,TRBV21-1,TRBJ2-7,CASSKEVPQVTQYF,TGTGCCAGCAGCAAAGAGGTGCCGCAGGTTACACAGTACTTC
16,.,.,TRBV16,TRBJ1-5,CASSQFPGTSNQPQHF,TGTGCCAGCAGCCAATTTCCCGGGACAAGCAATCAGCCCCAGCATTTT
15,once,.,TRBV5-8,TRBJ1-1,CASSLGQKGNTEAFF,TGTGCCAGCAGCTTGGGACAGAAGGGAAACACTGAAGCTTTCTTT
16,.,TRBD1,TRBV18,TRBJ2-5,CASSPPGQGARKTQYF,TGTGCCAGCTCACCGCCGGGACAGGGGGCGCGAAAGACCCAGTACTTC
15,.,TRBD1,TRBV2,TRBJ2-1,CASSSDRGIYNEQFF,TGTGCCAGCAGTTCCGACAGGGGAATCTACAATGAGCAGTTCTTC
13,.,TRBD1,TRBV7-9,TRBJ2-4,CASTHAGGSIQYF,TGTGCCAGCACCCATGCAGGGGGAAGCATTCAGTACTTC
15,.,.,TRBV6-6,TRBJ2-4,CASSVGDLAKNIQYF,TGTGCCAGCAGTGTGGGGGATTTAGCCAAAAACATTCAGTACTTC
15,.,.,TRBV9,TRBJ2-2,CASSNLGRVTGELFF,TGTGCCAGCAGCAACCTAGGCAGGGTGACCGGGGAGCTGTTTTTT
12,.,.,TRBV2,TRBJ1-5,CASHKSNQPQHF,TGTGCCAGCCATAAAAGCAATCAGCCCCAGCATTTT
12,.,.,TRBV5-1,TRBJ1-2,CASRPGNYGYTF,TGCGCCAGCAGGCCGGGTAACTATGGCTACACCTTC
15,once,.,TRBV18,TRBJ2-6,CASSPPGPGANVLTF,TGTGCCAGCTCACCGCCAGGCCCTGGGGCCAACGTCCTGACTTTC
18,.,TRBD2,TRBV5-1,TRBJ2-3,CASSLDRGLAGETDTQYF,TGCGCCAGCAGCTTGGATAGAGGGCTAGCGGGGGAGACAGATACGCAGTATTTT
14,.,.,TRBV7-8,TRBJ2-7,CASSLTTAVYEQYF,TGTGCCAGCAGCTTAACCACAGCGGTATACGAGCAGTACTTC